These T cell receptor beta chains were read from a single sample in a study of identical twins. MiXCR, applied by TCRdb to the 5' RACE reads, yields one record per CDR3 protein. The sample has about 530,000 distinct CDR3 sequences, under 25% seen once. The data were also submitted as part of a second study, on yellow fever vaccine responses in identical twins.

The sample comprised CD4+ T cells sorted from blood. The receptor set was obtained from a young woman in good health. Both conserved end residues are part of each CDR3.

v_call	j_call	cdr3_aa
TRBV29-1	TRBJ2-5	CSVGTGYQETQYF
TRBV7-8	TRBJ1-5	CASSLAGFGNQPQHF
TRBV3-1	TRBJ2-3	CASSQDRIAGADTQYF
TRBV7-8	TRBJ2-2	CASSFRTSGSTGELFF
TRBV10-3	TRBJ2-3	CAITATDTQYF
TRBV11-2	TRBJ2-7	CASSFWRGGNYEQYF
TRBV20-1	TRBJ2-4	CSARVLRIAKNIQYF
TRBV6-1	TRBJ2-3	CASRPLGGAGMSDTQYF
TRBV2	TRBJ1-2	CASSEEGLGFAYGYTF
TRBV5-6	TRBJ2-7	CASSGAGLYEQYF
TRBV7-9	TRBJ1-6	CASSLGPTGKGSPLHF
TRBV3-1	TRBJ2-5	CASSPRQGPKTQYF
TRBV29-1	TRBJ1-6	CSVGTGLWNSPLHF
TRBV5-6	TRBJ2-6	CASSFGGTGFGANVLTF
TRBV25-1	TRBJ2-1	CASRDTWDEQFF
TRBV9	TRBJ2-2	CASSVGTSRGDPGELFF
TRBV5-1	TRBJ2-1	CASSYPGTSGGASSYNEQFF
TRBV24-1	TRBJ2-2	CATSALPSSGRGLGELFF
TRBV7-3	TRBJ2-1	CASSNPGGGPYNEQFF
TRBV20-1	TRBJ2-3	CSARAPITGADTQYF
TRBV7-9	TRBJ1-1	CASSLVWGIAFF
TRBV12-3/TRBV12-4	TRBJ2-7	CASSFRGLAGPSYEQYF
TRBV7-6	TRBJ2-1	CASSLVRGRGTYNEQFF
TRBV28	TRBJ2-4	CASSLTGGAKNIQYF
TRBV3-1	TRBJ2-7	CASSQSGYEQYF
TRBV29-1	TRBJ2-7	CSVEDLPYEQYF
TRBV6-5	TRBJ2-4	CASTHYDREYF
TRBV12-3/TRBV12-4	TRBJ2-1	CASSLRQGRFDEQFF
TRBV5-1	TRBJ2-5	CASSWRGLGLQETQYF
TRBV6-6	TRBJ2-1	CASQDRSYNEQFF
TRBV20-1	TRBJ1-4	CSASTGRPGEKLFF
TRBV28	TRBJ2-1	CASRPPGQNNEQFF
TRBV12-3/TRBV12-4	TRBJ2-7	CASSLGTSGRASYEQYF
TRBV11-2	TRBJ2-3	CASSLSGEKTDTQYF
TRBV5-6	TRBJ2-7	CASSLTRSDQYF
TRBV5-1	TRBJ2-3	CASTHSYGPGFTDTQYF
TRBV4-1	TRBJ2-7	CASSQGLAETYEQYF
TRBV5-6	TRBJ2-7	CASSATGKEYEQYF
TRBV20-1	TRBJ2-7	CSARDPGRPSGSREQYF
TRBV15	TRBJ1-6	CATSSIRALYSPLHF
TRBV7-8	TRBJ2-3	CASSLREGDADTQYF
TRBV20-1	TRBJ2-3	CSASLAGGSADTQYF
TRBV20-1	TRBJ2-3	CSARVPRDTSSTDTQYF
TRBV5-4	TRBJ2-1	CASSPSTSGREEGEQFF
TRBV14	TRBJ2-6	CASSQQFSGANVLTF
TRBV12-3/TRBV12-4	TRBJ2-1	CASNPSTSGGLYNEQFF
TRBV20-1	TRBJ2-2	CSPRGVNTGELFF
TRBV5-1	TRBJ2-5	CASSDGGLQETQYF
TRBV7-2	TRBJ2-1	CATKRGSGTHNEQFF
TRBV7-3	TRBJ2-1	CASSSSGLSKQFF
TRBV10-1	TRBJ2-3	CATDPGGAGDTQYF